This TCR beta chain was captured in a study of shared clonotypes between healthy human individuals. The table came from immunoSEQ multiplex PCR; TCRdb's copy has only in-frame clones and leaves some out. Counted here are a few million clones, approximately 93% occurring once; the ten biggest clones make up under 0.45%. Study results and caveats: Depth was large, yet rarefaction showed that sorted-subset sequencing was incomplete. The authors sampled blood alone, and tissue repertoires likely differ. Roughly 5% of naive CD4 clonotypes were shared across several donors.

This clone was detected only a few times. Its antigen is currently unknown. The CDR3 loop spans 16 amino acids. The V and J ends lost 5 bases and 1 base, in that order; junction bases with no gene match: 4. In germline, CDR1 is SGHTA, CDR2 FQGNSA. Sequenced: naive CD4+ T cells from PBMCs. Subset meaning: CD45RA+ positively selected. The receptor's source is a man between 18 and 29 years old in good health. Some clones in this sample may be carry-over from other donors' samples. The genes are TRBV7-2 and TRBJ2-2, with 10 bases lining up with TRBD2. The CDR3 DNA reads as TGTGCCAGCAGCATCAGGACTAGCGGGAACACCGGGGAGCTGTTTTTT. The encoded protein is CASSIRTSGNTGELFF. The full variable domain, rest sourced from reference TRBV7-2 and TRBJ2-2, is GAGVSQSPSNKVTEKGKDVELRCDPISGHTALYWYRQSLGQGLEFLIYFQGNSAPDKSGLPSDRFSAERTGGSVSTLTIQRTQQEDSAVYLCASSIRTSGNTGELFFGEGSRLTVL.